These 28 T cell receptor beta chains came from one sample sequenced in a study of somatic mutations in cytotoxic T cells in rheumatoid arthritis. The data were produced by immunoSEQ multiplex PCR, yet TCRdb's version contains in-frame clones alone and is incomplete. The sample records under 11,000 clones, 89% being singletons. The sample consisted of CD4+ T cells sorted from blood. Receptor source: a woman between 18 and 29 years old with rheumatoid arthritis.

The chain recombines TRBV5-1 with TRBJ1-1; D might be TRBD1 (5 bases). Germline V CDR1 and CDR2: SGHRS, YFSETQ. The V end lost 0 bases, the J end lost 4 bases, and 10 bases lay between the germline ends. The CDR3 consists of 14 residues. CDR3 in amino acids: CASSLGGILTEAFF. CDR3 DNA sequence: TGCGCCAGCAGCTTGGGGGGCATTCTCACTGAAGCTTTCTTT.

V usage is TRBV11-2 and J usage is TRBJ1-1, with D hard to call. V dropped 5 bases and J dropped 3 bases, with 13 bases sitting between them. The germline gives CDR1 SGHAT, CDR2 FQNNGV. This CDR3 has 14 amino acids. As DNA, the CDR3 is TGTGCCAGCAGCAGCCGAGACGACTACACTGAAGCTTTCTTT. It translates to CASSSRDDYTEAFF.

The chain carries TRBV7-8 and TRBJ2-3; 9 positions match TRBD1. CDR1 SGHVS and CDR2 FQNEAQ come from the germline V gene. V lost 5 bases and J lost 6; bases outside the gene matches: 9. This CDR3 region has 15 residues. DNA for the CDR3: TGTGCCAGCAGCCTCGCGGGACAGGGTACGGATACGCAGTATTTT. As protein: CASSLAGQGTDTQYF.

The chain employs TRBV6-1 and TRBJ2-7; 8 bases agree with TRBD2. The V gene end was trimmed by 4 bases and the J gene end by 2 bases; junction bases not matched to a gene: 13. The V gene's germline CDR1 is MNHNS and CDR2 SASEGT. This CDR3 has 17 residues. The CDR3 coding sequence is TGTGCCAGCAGTGCCCCCCTAAGTAGCGGGGTCCCCTACGAGCAGTACTTC. Its protein is CASSAPLSSGVPYEQYF.

The chain has TRBV30 and TRBJ1-5; 9 bases are shared with TRBD1. Germline V gene lookup returns CDR1 GTSNPN and CDR2 SVGIG (reference sequence). V shed 3 bases, J shed 1 base, and the junction held 7 bases outside the gene matches. This CDR3 region has 16 residues. CDR3 bases: TGTGCCTGGAGCCCAACAGGGGGCCCGAGCAATCAGCCCCAGCATTTT. This gives the protein CAWSPTGGPSNQPQHF.

The CDR3 bases are TGCAGCGTTGGTCTGAATCAGCCCCAGCATTTT. Encoded protein: CSVGLNQPQHF. This chain joins TRBV29-1 and TRBJ1-5; D gene uncertain. Germline CDR1 reads SQVTM; CDR2 reads ANQGSEA. The CDR3 has 11 amino acids. With 4 bases removed from V and 4 bases from J, the gap between germline ends came to 5 bases.

The chain couples TRBV28 to TRBJ1-2; no reliable D call. Per germline, CDR1 MDHEN and CDR2 SYDVKM. The V end lost 8 bases, the J end lost 3 bases, and 10 bases lay between the germline ends. The CDR3 is 12 amino acids. The CDR3 protein is CASDQVDYGYTF. The CDR3 DNA sequence: TGTGCCAGCGACCAGGTGGACTATGGCTACACCTTC.

The gene calls are TRBV7-2 and TRBJ1-2, with TRBD1 matching 8 bases. Germline CDR1 reads SGHTA; CDR2 reads FQGNSA. V was pared by 4 bases and J by 8 bases, with 3 bases of the junction left unmatched. There are 12 residues in the CDR3. CDR3 sequence: CASSSTGGGYTF. As DNA, the CDR3 is TGTGCCAGCAGCTCCACAGGGGGGGGCTACACCTTC.

The chain links TRBV5-1 to TRBJ2-5; the match to TRBD2 covers 8 bases. In germline, CDR1 is SGHRS, CDR2 YFSETQ. V shed 3 bases, J shed 5 bases, and the junction held 6 bases outside the gene matches. The CDR3 extends over 14 amino acids. The CDR3 protein is CASSSSGGWETQYF. CDR3 bases: TGCGCCAGCAGCTCCAGCGGGGGTTGGGAGACCCAGTACTTC.

This clone was recorded once. V and J are TRBV10-3 and TRBJ2-5, with 9 bases aligning to TRBD1. This CDR3 is built from 14 residues. V lost 8 bases and J lost 5; bases outside the gene matches: 9. Germline V lookup: CDR1 ENHRY, CDR2 SYGVKD. CDR3 loop: CAIAETGGWETQYF. The CDR3 DNA reads as TGTGCCATCGCAGAAACAGGGGGCTGGGAGACCCAGTACTTC.

The chain has TRBV11-2 and TRBJ1-1; D call uncertain. This CDR3 has 15 amino acids. CDR1 is SGHAT and CDR2 is FQNNGV in the germline V gene. V shed 5 bases and J shed 0 bases, with 13 bases lying between them. The CDR3 region is CASSLAGSMNTEAFF. CDR3 coding DNA: TGTGCCAGCAGCCTAGCGGGTAGTATGAACACTGAAGCTTTCTTT.

This chain uses TRBV19 with TRBJ2-1; tentative D call: TRBD1 (5 bases). The CDR3 consists of 17 residues. V lost 3 bases and J lost 2, with 17 bases in between. Germline V gene data show CDR1 as LNHDA and CDR2 as SQIVND (reference sequence). The CDR3 region has the DNA TGTGCCAGTAGTATCAGGGCGACGGGTAGTACCTACAATGAGCAGTTCTTC. Amino acid sequence: CASSIRATGSTYNEQFF.

The CDR3 loop reads CASSYSRQGLSYEQYF. The CDR3 DNA sequence: TGTGCCAGCAGTTACTCCCGACAGGGGCTCTCCTACGAGCAGTACTTC. The rearrangement links TRBV6-5 to TRBJ2-7; 8 positions match TRBD1. J gave up 0 bases and V 0 bases, and 4 bases lay outside the gene matches. Germline values: CDR1 MNHEY, CDR2 SVGAGI. The CDR3 is 16 residues long.

The chain combines TRBV6-6 with TRBJ1-5, with D maybe TRBD1 (6 bases). The CDR3 has 13 residues. Between the trimmed V and J ends, which lost 11 bases and 0 bases, there was a span of 11 bases. Per germline, CDR1 MNHNY and CDR2 SVGAGI (reference sequence). The DNA for the CDR3 is TGTGCCCACGGGGGGCTTAGCAATCAGCCCCAGCATTTT. This gives the protein CAHGGLSNQPQHF.

The chain recombines TRBV10-2 with TRBJ2-1, with no clear D. V dropped 5 bases and J dropped 10 bases, with 12 bases sitting between them. The CDR3 loop spans 12 amino acids. Germline values: CDR1 WSHSY, CDR2 SAAADI. CDR3 DNA: TGCGCCAGCAGTTCCCTTGAGAGGGAGCAGTTCTTC. Protein: CASSSLEREQFF.

In this sample, this clone turned up once. This chain connects TRBV5-1 to TRBJ2-1; 9 nucleotides match TRBD1. From germline, CDR1 is SGHRS and CDR2 YFSETQ. The V and J ends lost 6 bases and 3 bases, in that order; junction bases with no gene match: 10. The CDR3 has 16 residues. CDR3 nucleotides: TGCGCCAGCACCTGGGACAGGGCCACGTACTACAATGAGCAGTTCTTC. This gives the protein CASTWDRATYYNEQFF.

This sequence joins TRBV6-6 and TRBJ1-2; D uncertain. Germline CDR1 MNHNY, CDR2 SVGAGI (reference sequence). The CDR3 has 12 amino acids. V lost 6 bases, J lost 7 bases, and 12 bases lay in between. Here the CDR3 DNA reads TGTGCCAGCAGGGGCATATTCGGTGGCTACACCTTC. Its protein is CASRGIFGGYTF.

The chain recombines TRBV14 with TRBJ1-1; D ambiguous. The CDR3 extends over 14 amino acids. Germline CDR1 and CDR2: SGHDN and FVKESK. Trimming shortened V by 4 bases and J by 1 base, and 10 bases separated the two germline ends. This CDR3 reads CASSPQYGNTEAFF. CDR3 nucleotide sequence: TGTGCCAGCAGCCCCCAATACGGGAACACTGAAGCTTTCTTT. Together with reference TRBV14 and TRBJ1-1, the CDR3 gives the full variable domain: EAGVTQFPSHSVIEKGQTVTLRCDPISGHDNLYWYRRVMGKEIKFLLHFVKESKQDESGMPNNRFLAERTGGTYSTLKVQPAELEDSGVYFCASSPQYGNTEAFFGQGTRLTVV.

The CDR3 sequence is CASSPDYREAYF. DNA for the CDR3: TGTGCCAGCAGCCCCGACTACCGAGAGGCGTACTTC. The V gene is TRBV7-9, the J gene TRBJ2-7, with D maybe TRBD2 (5 bases). The germline CDR1 and CDR2 sequences are SEHNR and FQNEAQ (reference sequence). Trimming left V 5 bases short and J 12 bases short, with 17 bases between. CDR3 length: 12 amino acids.

The V gene is TRBV29-1, the J gene TRBJ2-5, with 10 bases aligning to TRBD1. Germline V gene lookup returns CDR1 SQVTM and CDR2 ANQGSEA. The V gene end was trimmed by 7 bases and the J gene end by 0 bases; junction bases not matched to a gene: 8. The CDR3 is 15 residues long. The CDR3 here is CSARPGTGDQETQYF. The DNA of the CDR3 is TGCAGCGCACGCCCCGGGACAGGGGACCAAGAGACCCAGTACTTC.

The chain joins TRBV15 to TRBJ2-2; 9 nucleotides line up with TRBD1. CDR1 and CDR2 (germline): LNHNV, YYDKDF (reference sequence). V was clipped by 1 base and J by 3 bases; unmatched bases: 12. The CDR3 extends over 19 amino acids. The chain's CDR3 is CATSRVDKTGGRYTGELFF. The CDR3 DNA sequence: TGTGCCACCAGCAGAGTCGACAAAACAGGGGGCCGTTACACCGGGGAGCTGTTTTTT.

The chain has TRBV6-1 and TRBJ1-5, with D perhaps matching TRBD1 (6 bases). This CDR3 spans 14 amino acids. Germline CDR1 MNHNS, CDR2 SASEGT. V was trimmed by 4 bases and J by 4 bases, leaving 11 bases between them. The CDR3 DNA is TGTGCCAGCAGTGGACAGAGGGGGAATCAGCCCCAGCATTTT. This gives the protein CASSGQRGNQPQHF.

The CDR3 sequence: CASSGDVRGGQETQYF. CDR3 in DNA: TGCGCCAGCAGCGGAGACGTACGCGGGGGACAAGAGACCCAGTACTTC. This rearrangement joins TRBV5-1 to TRBJ2-5; 7 nucleotides align to TRBD2. The CDR3 has 16 amino acids. V gave up 4 bases and J gave up 2 bases; unmatched junction bases: 11. Germline lookup yields CDR1 SGHRS and CDR2 YFSETQ.

This clone showed up just once. This rearrangement joins TRBV5-1 to TRBJ1-2; 7 nucleotides match TRBD1. The V gene's germline CDR1 is SGHRS and CDR2 YFSETQ. V shed 6 bases, J shed 4 bases, and the junction held 9 bases outside the gene matches. The CDR3 covers 14 residues. This CDR3 reads CASTSGTEVYGYTF. CDR3 DNA sequence: TGCGCCAGCACCTCTGGGACAGAAGTCTATGGCTACACCTTC.

The chain uses TRBV2 and TRBJ1-1, with a possible D match to TRBD1 (5 bases). CDR3 length: 13 amino acids. Trimming pared 4 bases from V and 11 bases from J, leaving 17 bases between. In germline, CDR1 is SNHLY, CDR2 FYNNEI. The CDR3 sequence: CASSGIWGGGAFF. In DNA form, the CDR3 reads TGTGCCAGCAGTGGGATATGGGGCGGGGGGGCTTTCTTT.

This clone was detected only once. The chain joins TRBV19 to TRBJ1-5; D is perhaps TRBD1 (5 bases). The CDR3 sequence is 12 residues long. With 5 bases removed from V and 7 bases from J, the gap between germline ends came to 9 bases. Germline CDR1 reads LNHDA; CDR2 reads SQIVND (reference sequence). The CDR3 protein is CASSPQGQPQHF. The CDR3 DNA reads as TGTGCCAGTAGTCCTCAGGGCCAGCCCCAGCATTTT.

The CDR3 DNA sequence: TGTGCCAGCAGCTTAAGGCCTAACAGGGGGCGTCTCAACTATGGCTACACCTTC. Its translation is CASSLRPNRGRLNYGYTF. This chain joins TRBV7-2 and TRBJ1-2, with 9 positions matching TRBD1. The J segment lost 2 bases and the V segment lost 2 bases, leaving 12 bases of the junction unmatched. The CDR3 has 18 residues. From germline, CDR1 is SGHTA and CDR2 FQGNSA.

This chain links TRBV2 with TRBJ2-7, with 9 positions matching TRBD1. The length of the CDR3 is 14 residues. Trimming took 6 bases from V and 2 from J; bases not matched to a gene: 5. The germline V gene encodes CDR1 SNHLY and CDR2 FYNNEI. CDR3 nucleotide sequence: TGTGCCAGCAGGACGGACAGGGGCACCTACGAGCAGTACTTC. Its protein is CASRTDRGTYEQYF.